This T cell receptor (beta chain) was captured in a study of blood T cell repertoires in COVID-19. Overall study context: The United States, Italy and Spain provided the acute and convalescent COVID-19 samples.

Per the study methods: Counts of nucleated cells, estimated from reference gene primer amplification, were obtained. The table came from immunoSEQ multiplex PCR; TCRdb's copy has only in-frame clones and leaves some out. Clone size and the V and J calls come from that table; the DNA yielded D and trimming. The data hold 110,000 to 150,000 clones, with 80% to 90% observed a single time. This clone is a singleton in its sample. CDR1 and CDR2 (germline): LGHNA, YSLEER. Trimming pared 4 bases from V and 3 bases from J, leaving 15 bases between. This CDR3 has 16 residues. The V call is TRBV4-3, the J call TRBJ2-2; the D gene is possibly TRBD1 (5 bases). Sequencing used peripheral blood. The clonotype was recovered from a woman in her thirties or forties with acute or convalescent COVID-19. The DNA for the CDR3 is TGCGCCAGCAGCCTAAATTTAGGGGCCCACACCGGGGAGCTGTTTTTT. It codes for CASSLNLGAHTGELFF.